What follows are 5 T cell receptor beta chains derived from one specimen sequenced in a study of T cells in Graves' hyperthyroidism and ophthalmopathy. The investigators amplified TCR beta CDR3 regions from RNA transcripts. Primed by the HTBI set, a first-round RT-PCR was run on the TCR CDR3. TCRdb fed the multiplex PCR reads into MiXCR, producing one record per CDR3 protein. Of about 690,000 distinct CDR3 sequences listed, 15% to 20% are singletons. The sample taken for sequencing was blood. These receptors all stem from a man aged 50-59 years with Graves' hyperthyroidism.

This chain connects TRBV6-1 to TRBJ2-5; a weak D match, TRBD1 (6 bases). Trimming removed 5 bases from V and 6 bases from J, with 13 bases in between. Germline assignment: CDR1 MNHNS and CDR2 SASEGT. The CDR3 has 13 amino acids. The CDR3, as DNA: TGTGCCAGCAGTATACAGGGTTCCCAGACCCAGTACTTC. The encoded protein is CASSIQGSQTQYF.

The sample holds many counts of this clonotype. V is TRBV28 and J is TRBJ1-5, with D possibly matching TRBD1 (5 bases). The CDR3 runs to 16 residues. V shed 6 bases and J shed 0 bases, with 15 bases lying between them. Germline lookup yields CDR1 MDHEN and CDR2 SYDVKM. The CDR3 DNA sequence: TGTGCCAGCAGCCTCTTACAGGACCATAGCAATCAGCCCCAGCATTTT. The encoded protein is CASSLLQDHSNQPQHF.

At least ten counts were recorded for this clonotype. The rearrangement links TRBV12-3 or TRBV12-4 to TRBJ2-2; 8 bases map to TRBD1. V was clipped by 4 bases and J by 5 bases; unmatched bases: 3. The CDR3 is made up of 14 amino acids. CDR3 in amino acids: CASSSTGVTGELFF. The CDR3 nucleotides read TGTGCCAGCAGTTCGACAGGGGTAACCGGGGAGCTGTTTTTT.

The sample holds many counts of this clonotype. Written as DNA, the CDR3 is TGTGCCAGCAGTTTATCTAGGACAGGGTTTATCTACGAGCAGTACTTC. Its protein product is CASSLSRTGFIYEQYF. The rearrangement links TRBV28 to TRBJ2-7; 8 positions agree with TRBD1. J was trimmed by 3 bases and V by 1 base; bases with no gene match: 8. Germline V gene data show CDR1 as MDHEN and CDR2 as SYDVKM. This CDR3 is 16 amino acids long.

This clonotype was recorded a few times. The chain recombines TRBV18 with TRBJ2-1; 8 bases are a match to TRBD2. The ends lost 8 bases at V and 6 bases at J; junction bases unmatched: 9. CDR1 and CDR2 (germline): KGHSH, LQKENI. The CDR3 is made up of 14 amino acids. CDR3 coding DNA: TGTGCCAGCGAGCAAGCGGGAGCGGGCAATGAGCAGTTCTTC. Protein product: CASEQAGAGNEQFF. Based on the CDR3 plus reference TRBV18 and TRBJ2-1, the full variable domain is NAGVMQNPRHLVRRRGQEARLRCSPMKGHSHVYWYRQLPEEGLKFMVYLQKENIIDESGMPKERFSAEFPKEGPSILRIQQVVRGDSAAYFCASEQAGAGNEQFFGPGTRLTVL.